This T cell receptor (beta chain) was identified in a study of blood T cell repertoires in COVID-19. About the study: Acute-phase and convalescent COVID-19 samples originated in the United States, Italy and Spain. From T cells, B-cell-depleted T cells, or PBMCs came the material, which was cDNA or gDNA.

Per the authors' pipeline: Amplification from reference gene primers served as the basis for estimated nucleated cell counts. Profiling relied on immunoSEQ multiplex PCR, and the TCRdb table lists in-frame clones only, not all of them. That table furnishes V, J and clone size, whereas the DNA furnished D and trimming. The sample records hundreds of thousands of clones, 88% being singletons. J gave up 3 bases and V 5 bases, and 7 bases lay outside the gene matches. CDR3 length: 14 amino acids. Germline V gene sequence: CDR1 MNHEY, CDR2 SVGAGI. This sequence originates from a woman aged 25-40 years who had recovered from COVID-19. Sequenced material: peripheral blood. The rearrangement links TRBV6-5 to TRBJ2-7; 7 nucleotides line up with TRBD1. For the CDR3, the DNA is TGTGCCAGCAGTCCTGGACAGGAGATCTACGAGCAGTACTTC. Protein product: CASSPGQEIYEQYF.